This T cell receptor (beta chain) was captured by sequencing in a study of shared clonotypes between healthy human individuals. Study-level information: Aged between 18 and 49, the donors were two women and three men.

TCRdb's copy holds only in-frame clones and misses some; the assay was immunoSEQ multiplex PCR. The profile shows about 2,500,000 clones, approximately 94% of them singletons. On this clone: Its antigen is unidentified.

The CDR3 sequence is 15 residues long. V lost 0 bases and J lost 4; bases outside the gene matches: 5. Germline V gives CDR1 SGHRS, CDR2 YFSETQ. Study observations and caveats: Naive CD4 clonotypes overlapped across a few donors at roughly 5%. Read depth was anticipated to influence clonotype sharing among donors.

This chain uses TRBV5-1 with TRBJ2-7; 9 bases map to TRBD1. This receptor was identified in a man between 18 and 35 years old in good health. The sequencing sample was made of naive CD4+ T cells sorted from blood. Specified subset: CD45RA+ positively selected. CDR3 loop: CASSLAGQGIYEQYF. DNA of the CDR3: TGCGCCAGCAGCTTGGCCGGACAGGGGATTTACGAGCAGTACTTC.